This passage covers 27 T cell receptor beta chains from one sample sequenced in a study of cytomegalovirus exposure and HLA in healthy donors. A multiplex PCR was run with 60 Vbeta primers and 13 Jbeta primers. This table comes from immunoSEQ multiplex PCR, and its TCRdb copy is limited to in-frame clones, with some not included. The sample shows some 250,000 clones, roughly 80% of them seen only once. Sequenced input: PBMCs. The receptors derive from a woman aged 35 to 49 in good health and CMV-seropositive.

The chain has TRBV18 and TRBJ1-3, with 9 bases identical to TRBD1. J was trimmed by 0 bases and V by 3 bases; bases with no gene match: 6. The CDR3 contains 17 residues. Germline-derived CDR1 and CDR2 are KGHSH and LQKENI. CDR3 amino acids: CASSPVGQGNSGNTIYF. CDR3 in DNA: TGTGCCAGCTCACCTGTAGGACAGGGGAACTCTGGAAACACCATATATTTT.

This clone appeared a single time. The gene calls are TRBV11-2 and TRBJ1-1; possibly TRBD1 for D (5 bases). This CDR3 is 15 amino acids long. The germline V and J ends were trimmed by 5 bases and 1 base, with 14 bases remaining between them. CDR1 and CDR2 from the germline V gene are SGHAT and FQNNGV. DNA for the CDR3: TGTGCCAGCAGCCATAACAGAGACAGGAACACTGAAGCTTTCTTT. This sequence encodes CASSHNRDRNTEAFF. Using reference TRBV11-2 and TRBJ1-1 for the parts outside the CDR3, the full variable domain is EAGVAQSPRYKIIEKRQSVAFWCNPISGHATLYWYQQILGQGPKLLIQFQNNGVVDDSQLPKDRFSAERLKGVDSTLKIQPAKLEDSAVYLCASSHNRDRNTEAFFGQGTRLTVV.

The CDR3 DNA follows: TGTGCCAGCAGTCCCGGACACAGCTACGAGCAGTACTTC. This gives the protein CASSPGHSYEQYF. The rearrangement links TRBV27 to TRBJ2-5; TRBD1 might be the D (5 bases). The assigned J gene may be wrong: the sequence end matches TRBJ2-7 better. The CDR3 has 13 residues. Per germline, CDR1 MNHEY and CDR2 SMNVEV (reference sequence).

The V gene is TRBV30, the J gene TRBJ1-3; D uncertain. The CDR3 covers 14 residues. The V end was cut by 0 bases, the J end by 4 bases, with 10 bases between. The V gene's germline CDR1 is GTSNPN and CDR2 SVGIG (reference sequence). The CDR3 nucleotides read TGTGCCTGGAGTGTGGGGAGGGAAGGAAACACCATATATTTT. Translating gives CAWSVGREGNTIYF.

This clone has only a few counts. The V call is TRBV6-5, the J call TRBJ1-2; D is possibly TRBD1 (5 bases). The germline V and J ends were trimmed by 4 bases and 6 bases, with 9 bases remaining between them. The CDR3 is 12 residues long. CDR1 and CDR2 (germline): MNHEY, SVGAGI. The CDR3 is CASSSLGHGYTF. In DNA, the CDR3 is TGTGCCAGCAGTTCCCTGGGGCATGGCTACACCTTC.

This clone was observed a few times. The chain carries TRBV19 and TRBJ1-1, with 8 nucleotides matching TRBD1. Looked up from germline, CDR1 is LNHDA and CDR2 is SQIVND (reference sequence). The junction had 11 bases not matched to a gene; V was cut back by 5 bases and J by 0 bases. The CDR3 covers 17 residues. CDR3 DNA: TGTGCCAGTAGTCCTCAAGACAGGGGTAGAATGAACACTGAAGCTTTCTTT. It specifies CASSPQDRGRMNTEAFF.

The V call is TRBV29-1, the J call TRBJ1-1; possible D gene TRBD1, 6 bases. Germline V gene lookup returns CDR1 SQVTM and CDR2 ANQGSEA. The CDR3 totals 12 residues. The germline V and J ends were trimmed by 6 bases and 7 bases, with 15 bases remaining between them. CDR3 protein: CSVGAGGFEAFF. In DNA form, the CDR3 reads TGCAGCGTGGGGGCGGGAGGGTTTGAAGCTTTCTTT.

The chain joins TRBV6-5 to TRBJ2-3; TRBD2 aligns across 9 bases. Losses at the gene ends were 2 bases for V and 6 bases for J; bases not matched to a gene: 9. The CDR3 runs 16 residues. The germline gives CDR1 MNHEY, CDR2 SVGAGI. DNA of the CDR3: TGTGCCAGCAGTTACCGCCTAGCGGGAAGGGGGGATACGCAGTATTTT. Encoded protein: CASSYRLAGRGDTQYF.

The V and J genes are TRBV5-1 and TRBJ2-3; TRBD1 might be the D (5 bases). Trimming removed 5 bases from V and 9 bases from J, with 16 bases in between. CDR3 length equals 13 residues. Looked up from germline, CDR1 is SGHRS and CDR2 is YFSETQ. CDR3 bases: TGCGCCAGCAGAGGTACAGGTGGAAACACGCAGTATTTT. Translation gives CASRGTGGNTQYF.

CDR3 nucleotides: TGTGCCAGCAGCGAGGGACAGGGAAGACCCGAGCAGTACTTC. It encodes CASSEGQGRPEQYF. This chain connects TRBV5-4 to TRBJ2-7; 9 bases fit TRBD1. Germline V lookup: CDR1 SGHNT, CDR2 YYREEE (reference sequence). V trimming: 4 bases; J trimming: 6 bases; junction bases outside the gene matches: 8. The CDR3 length is 14 residues.

CDR3 residues: CATSRSRNTEAFF. CDR3 DNA sequence: TGTGCCACCAGCAGATCGCGGAACACTGAAGCTTTCTTT. This sequence joins TRBV15 and TRBJ1-1, with D unresolved. V was clipped by 2 bases and J by 1 base, with 5 bases between them. The CDR3 covers 13 residues. The germline CDR1 and CDR2 sequences are LNHNV and YYDKDF (reference sequence). The full variable domain, with the rest looked up from reference TRBV15 and TRBJ1-1, is DAMVIQNPRYQVTQFGKPVTLSCSQTLNHNVMYWYQQKSSQAPKLLFHYYDKDFNNEADTPDNFQSRRPNTSFCFLDIRSPGLGDTAMYLCATSRSRNTEAFFGQGTRLTVV.

This clone appeared a few times. The rearrangement uses TRBV30 and TRBJ2-5; 12 bases fit TRBD1. The CDR3 covers 15 residues. Germline CDR1 and CDR2: GTSNPN and SVGIG (reference sequence). V lost 1 base, J lost 5 bases, and 5 bases stayed unmatched. The CDR3 spells CAWSGDRGRGETQYF. DNA of the CDR3: TGTGCCTGGAGTGGGGACAGGGGGCGCGGGGAGACCCAGTACTTC.

V is TRBV30 and J is TRBJ1-2; D gene ambiguous. This CDR3 contains 13 residues. Germline CDR1 is GTSNPN and CDR2 is SVGIG (reference sequence). V shed 4 bases and J shed 5 bases, with 14 bases lying between them. DNA for the CDR3: TGTGCCTGGACCCCTTCAGAGGAATATGGCTACACCTTC. Protein: CAWTPSEEYGYTF.

Here the CDR3 reads CASSYDRGLDEKLFF. The DNA for the CDR3 is TGCGCCAGCAGCTATGACAGGGGGCTGGATGAAAAACTGTTTTTT. The rearrangement joins TRBV5-1 to TRBJ1-4; 10 nucleotides align to TRBD1. V was clipped by 3 bases and J by 6 bases; unmatched bases: 5. Germline assignment: CDR1 SGHRS and CDR2 YFSETQ. This CDR3 is 15 amino acids long.

The V gene is TRBV4-3, the J gene TRBJ1-2; D gene uncertain. Germline-derived CDR1 and CDR2 are LGHNA and YSLEER. This CDR3 has 14 residues. Trimming stripped 0 bases from V and 3 bases from J, with 8 bases between. For the CDR3, the DNA is TGCGCCAGCAGCCAAGATAGCCGGGACTATGGCTACACCTTC. Encoded protein: CASSQDSRDYGYTF.

The rearrangement uses TRBV5-4 and TRBJ2-3, with 9 bases aligning to TRBD2. The CDR3 has 16 residues. The germline gives CDR1 SGHNT, CDR2 YYREEE (reference sequence). J was trimmed by 3 bases and V by 1 base; bases with no gene match: 6. CDR3 DNA: TGTGCCAGCAGCTTGAAGCGGGGGGCCGGTACAGATACGCAGTATTTT. Its protein is CASSLKRGAGTDTQYF.

This rearrangement joins TRBV19 to TRBJ1-5, with 10 bases fitting TRBD1. The CDR3 covers 15 residues. With 3 bases clipped from V and 5 bases from J, the junction kept 4 bases outside the gene matches. CDR1 and CDR2 from the germline V gene are LNHDA and SQIVND (reference sequence). The CDR3 DNA reads TGTGCCAGTAGTATCCCCGGGACAGGGGATCAGCCCCAGCATTTT. Translating gives CASSIPGTGDQPQHF.

This clone has a single count. The chain recombines TRBV2 with TRBJ1-6; D unresolved. The CDR3 totals 16 residues. V dropped 10 bases and J dropped 0 bases, with 16 bases sitting between them. Germline V gene sequence: CDR1 SNHLY, CDR2 FYNNEI. CDR3 in DNA: TGTGCCACGAATCCAAGATCGGGCTCCTATAATTCACCCCTCCACTTT. Translation: CATNPRSGSYNSPLHF.

This chain uses TRBV25-1 with TRBJ2-5; maybe TRBD1 (6 bases). CDR3 length: 12 residues. Trimming left V 4 bases short and J 4 bases short, with 7 bases between. The germline CDR1 and CDR2 sequences are MGHDK and SYGVNS. The CDR3 nucleotides are TGTGCCAGCAGTGGGGGGCCAGAGACCCAGTACTTC. As protein: CASSGGPETQYF.

This rearrangement joins TRBV7-8 to TRBJ1-1; D uncertain. Deletions cut 3 bases from V and 6 bases from J, with 17 bases between. CDR1 and CDR2 from the germline V gene are SGHVS and FQNEAQ. The CDR3 loop spans 15 amino acids. DNA of the CDR3: TGTGCCAGCAGCTTGAGATCCCCTGAAAGCGCTGAAGCTTTCTTT. As protein: CASSLRSPESAEAFF.

The chain is built from TRBV14 and TRBJ1-3; unclear D gene. The V and J ends lost 4 bases and 0 bases respectively, with 16 bases between them. The germline gives CDR1 SGHDN, CDR2 FVKESK. The CDR3 contains 17 residues. The CDR3 DNA reads as TGTGCCAGCAGCCCACTACCGGGAGGCCGCTCTGGAAACACCATATATTTT. Its protein product is CASSPLPGGRSGNTIYF.

V gene TRBV5-4 combines with J gene TRBJ1-4; D gene ambiguous. The V end lost 2 bases, the J end lost 7 bases, and 18 bases lay between the germline ends. CDR3 length: 16 residues. Germline assignment: CDR1 SGHNT and CDR2 YYREEE (reference sequence). CDR3 sequence: CASSFGGKGVGEKLFF. Written as DNA, the CDR3 is TGTGCCAGCAGCTTTGGTGGGAAGGGAGTGGGTGAAAAACTGTTTTTT.

The chain recombines TRBV4-3 with TRBJ1-2; 7 bases match TRBD1. Germline V gene sequence: CDR1 LGHNA, CDR2 YSLEER. The V and J ends lost 4 bases and 4 bases, in that order; junction bases with no gene match: 0. The CDR3 loop spans 12 amino acids. The CDR3 sequence is CASSRDSYGYTF. CDR3 DNA sequence: TGCGCCAGCAGCCGGGACAGCTATGGCTACACCTTC.

This clone appeared a few times. This chain joins TRBV11-2 and TRBJ2-7, with 9 bases aligning to TRBD1. V shed 1 base, J shed 1 base, and the junction held 5 bases outside the gene matches. The V gene's germline CDR1 is SGHAT and CDR2 FQNNGV. This CDR3 spans 16 amino acids. The CDR3 loop is CASSLVFGTGSYEQYF. For the CDR3, the DNA is TGTGCCAGCAGCTTAGTCTTCGGGACAGGGTCCTACGAGCAGTACTTC. Complete variable domain (other parts from reference TRBV11-2 and TRBJ2-7): EAGVAQSPRYKIIEKRQSVAFWCNPISGHATLYWYQQILGQGPKLLIQFQNNGVVDDSQLPKDRFSAERLKGVDSTLKIQPAKLEDSAVYLCASSLVFGTGSYEQYFGPGTRLTVT.

The chain carries TRBV19 and TRBJ2-1; possibly TRBD2 for D (5 bases). Per germline, CDR1 LNHDA and CDR2 SQIVND (reference sequence). CDR3 length: 15 amino acids. V gave up 5 bases and J gave up 7 bases, with 18 bases separating them. The chain's CDR3 is CASSPHPRGKNEQFF. As DNA, the CDR3 is TGTGCCAGTAGTCCCCACCCGCGAGGGAAAAATGAGCAGTTCTTC.

This chain joins TRBV5-5 and TRBJ2-3, with 8 bases fitting TRBD2. The CDR3 covers 16 residues. The V gene end was trimmed by 4 bases and the J gene end by 0 bases; junction bases not matched to a gene: 7. Per germline, CDR1 SGHKS and CDR2 YYEKEE (reference sequence). The CDR3 nucleotides read TGTGCCAGCAGCCCTCGACTAGCGCAGAGCACAGATACGCAGTATTTT. Amino acids: CASSPRLAQSTDTQYF.

The chain combines TRBV5-1 with TRBJ1-4; possibly TRBD1 for D (5 bases). Germline CDR1 SGHRS, CDR2 YFSETQ. The CDR3 runs to 16 residues. Deletions cut 3 bases from V and 8 bases from J, with 20 bases between. The CDR3 protein is CASSYRQNGGAEKLFF. The CDR3 region has the DNA TGCGCCAGCAGCTACCGACAGAACGGAGGGGCAGAAAAACTGTTTTTT.